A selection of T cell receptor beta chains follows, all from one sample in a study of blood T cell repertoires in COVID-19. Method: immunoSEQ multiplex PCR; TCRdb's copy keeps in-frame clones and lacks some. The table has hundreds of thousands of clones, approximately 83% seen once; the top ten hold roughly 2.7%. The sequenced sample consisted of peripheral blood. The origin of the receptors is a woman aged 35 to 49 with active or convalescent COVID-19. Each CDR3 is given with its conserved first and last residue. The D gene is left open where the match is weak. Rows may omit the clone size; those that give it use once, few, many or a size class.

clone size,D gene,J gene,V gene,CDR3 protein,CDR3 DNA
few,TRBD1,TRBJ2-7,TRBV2,CASSGIGQGPYEQYF,TGTGCCAGCAGTGGGATAGGACAGGGACCCTACGAGCAGTACTTC
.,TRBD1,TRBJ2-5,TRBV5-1,CASSLGWTGGGQETQYF,TGCGCCAGCAGCTTGGGTTGGACAGGGGGCGGTCAAGAGACCCAGTACTTC
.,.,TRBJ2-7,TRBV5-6,CASSLGMGHRYEQYF,TGTGCCAGCAGCTTGGGGATGGGACACCGCTACGAGCAGTACTTC
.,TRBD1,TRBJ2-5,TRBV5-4,CASSLRQGGVETQYF,TGTGCCAGCAGCTTGCGACAGGGGGGGGTTGAGACCCAGTACTTC
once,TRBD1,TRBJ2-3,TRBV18,CASSLGTGEADTQYF,TGTGCCAGCTCCCTCGGGACAGGGGAGGCAGATACGCAGTATTTT
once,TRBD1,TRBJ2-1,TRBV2,CASSERGTDYNEQFF,TGTGCCAGCAGTGAAAGGGGGACAGACTACAATGAGCAGTTCTTC
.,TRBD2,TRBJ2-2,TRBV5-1,CASSPTRRERTGELFF,TGCGCCAGCAGCCCCACGAGGCGGGAGCGCACCGGGGAGCTGTTTTTT
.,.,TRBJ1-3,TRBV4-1,CASSRTNLRQNSGNTIYF,TGCGCCAGCAGCCGAACCAACCTTCGACAGAACTCTGGAAACACCATATATTTT
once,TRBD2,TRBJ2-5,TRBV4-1,CASSQGRGAAQETQYF,TGCGCCAGCAGCCAAGGGCGGGGGGCTGCCCAAGAGACCCAGTACTTC
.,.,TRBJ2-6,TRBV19,CASSISLSGANVLTF,TGTGCCAGTAGTATTTCTCTCTCTGGGGCCAACGTCCTGACTTTC
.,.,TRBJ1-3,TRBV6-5,CATNAGASSGNTIYF,TGTGCCACCAACGCGGGGGCCTCCTCTGGAAACACCATATATTTT
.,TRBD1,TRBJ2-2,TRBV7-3,CASRMQPGQGGGELFF,TGTGCCAGCAGAATGCAACCGGGACAGGGGGGCGGGGAGCTGTTTTTT
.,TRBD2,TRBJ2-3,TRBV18,CASSPVLAGDTDTQYF,TGTGCCAGCTCACCAGTGCTAGCGGGAGACACAGATACGCAGTATTTT
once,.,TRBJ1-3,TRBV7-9,CASSPSSDTIYF,TGTGCCAGCAGCCCTAGTAGTGACACCATATATTTT
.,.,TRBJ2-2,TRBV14,CASSQAFQGRRARAGLTGELFF,TGTGCCAGCAGCCAAGCATTTCAGGGAAGACGAGCTCGGGCTGGCCTCACCGGGGAGCTGTTTTTT
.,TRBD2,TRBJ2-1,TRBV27,CASGQLAGVFFEQFF,TGTGCCAGCGGACAACTAGCGGGGGTATTCTTTGAGCAGTTCTTC
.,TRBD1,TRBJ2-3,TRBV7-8,CASSRPFGTGFHPSTDTQYF,TGTGCCAGCAGCCGTCCTTTTGGGACAGGGTTCCATCCTAGCACAGATACGCAGTATTTT
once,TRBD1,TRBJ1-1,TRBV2,CASSPTTGDTEAFF,TGTGCCAGCAGTCCAACCACAGGGGACACTGAAGCTTTCTTT
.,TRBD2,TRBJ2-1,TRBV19,CASTGLAGGYNEQFF,TGTGCCAGTACGGGACTAGCGGGAGGGTACAATGAGCAGTTCTTC
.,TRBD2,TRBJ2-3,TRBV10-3,CAISESVTSGMTDTQYF,TGTGCCATCAGTGAGTCGGTGACTAGCGGGATGACAGATACGCAGTATTTT
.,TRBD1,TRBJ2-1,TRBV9,CASSATPPRQGFFEQFF,TGTGCCAGCAGCGCGACTCCCCCGAGACAGGGATTTTTTGAGCAGTTCTTC
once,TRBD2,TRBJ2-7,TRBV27,CASSLFSGRSYEQYF,TGTGCCAGCAGTTTATTTAGCGGGAGGTCCTACGAGCAGTACTTC